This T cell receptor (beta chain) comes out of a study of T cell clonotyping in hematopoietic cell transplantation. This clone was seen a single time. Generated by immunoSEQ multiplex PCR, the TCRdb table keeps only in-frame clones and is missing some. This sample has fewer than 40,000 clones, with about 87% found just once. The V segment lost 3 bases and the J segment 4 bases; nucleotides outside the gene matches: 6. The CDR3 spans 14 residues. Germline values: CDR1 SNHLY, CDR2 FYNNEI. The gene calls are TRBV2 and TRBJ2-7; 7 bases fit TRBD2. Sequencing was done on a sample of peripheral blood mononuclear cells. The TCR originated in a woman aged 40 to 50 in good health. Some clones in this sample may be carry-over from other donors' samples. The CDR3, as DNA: TGTGCCAGCAGTGAGGGAGGGCCTGTTTACGAGCAGTACTTC. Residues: CASSEGGPVYEQYF.